This T cell receptor (beta chain) was documented in a study of blood T cell repertoires in COVID-19. Germline CDR1 is SNHLY and CDR2 is FYNNEI. Trimming pared 10 bases from V and 3 bases from J, leaving 10 bases between. The CDR3 is made up of 11 amino acids. This table comes from immunoSEQ multiplex PCR, and its TCRdb copy is limited to in-frame clones, with some not included. The table lists around 290,000 clones, 75% to 90% of them singletons. In its sample, this clone was seen once. This clonotype originated in a woman in her 70s with COVID-19, enrolled during active disease. What was sequenced was peripheral blood. This chain connects TRBV2 to TRBJ2-7; tentative D call: TRBD2 (5 bases). The CDR3 coding sequence is TGTGCCACCACCCGGGGCTACGAGCAGTACTTC. Translated: CATTRGYEQYF.